The clone carrying this T cell receptor (beta chain) was seen ten or more times. TCRdb ran MiXCR on the 5' RACE reads and lists one entry per CDR3 protein. The sample has 15,000 to 20,000 distinct CDR3 sequences; roughly 15% are singletons. This sample was included in a study of neurological immune-mediated disorders. Per germline, CDR1 SEHNR and CDR2 FQNEAQ (reference sequence). Trimming took off 5 bases at V and 0 bases at J, with 10 bases between the two ends. The CDR3 is 15 residues long. The sequencing sample was made of PBMCs. This rearrangement joins TRBV7-9 to TRBJ2-2; D not resolved. This clonotype was obtained from a man aged 55-75 years with HTLV-1-associated myelopathy (HAM/TSP). CDR3 sequence: CASSPNRANTGELFF. The CDR3 DNA sequence: TGTGCCAGCAGCCCCAACAGAGCGAACACCGGGGAGCTGTTTTTT.